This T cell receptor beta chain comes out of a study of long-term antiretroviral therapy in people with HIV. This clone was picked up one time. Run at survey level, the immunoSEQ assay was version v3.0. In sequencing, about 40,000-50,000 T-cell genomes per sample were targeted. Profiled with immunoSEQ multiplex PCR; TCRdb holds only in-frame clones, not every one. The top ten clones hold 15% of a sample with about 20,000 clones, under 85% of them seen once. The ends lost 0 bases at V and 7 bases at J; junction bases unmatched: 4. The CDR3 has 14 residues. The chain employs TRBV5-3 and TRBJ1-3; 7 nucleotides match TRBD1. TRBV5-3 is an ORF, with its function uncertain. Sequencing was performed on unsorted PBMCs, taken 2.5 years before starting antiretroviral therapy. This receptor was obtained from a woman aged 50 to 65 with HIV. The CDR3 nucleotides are TGTGCCAGAAGCTTGGGTCAGGGGGGGAACACCATATATTTT. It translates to CARSLGQGGNTIYF.